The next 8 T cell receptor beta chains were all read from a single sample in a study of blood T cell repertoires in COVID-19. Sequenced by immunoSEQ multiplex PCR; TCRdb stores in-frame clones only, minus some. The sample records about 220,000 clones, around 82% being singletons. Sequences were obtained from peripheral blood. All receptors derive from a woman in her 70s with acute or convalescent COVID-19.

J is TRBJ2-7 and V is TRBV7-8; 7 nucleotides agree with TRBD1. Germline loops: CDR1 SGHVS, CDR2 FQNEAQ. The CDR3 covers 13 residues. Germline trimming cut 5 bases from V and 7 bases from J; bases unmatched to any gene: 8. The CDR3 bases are TGTGCCAGCAGCCCTGGGACAGTAGGGGAGCAGTACTTC. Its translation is CASSPGTVGEQYF.

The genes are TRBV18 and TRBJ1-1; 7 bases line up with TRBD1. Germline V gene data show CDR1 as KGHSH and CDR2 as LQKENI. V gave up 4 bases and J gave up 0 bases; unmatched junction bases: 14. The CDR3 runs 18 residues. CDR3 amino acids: CASSLGTESAGVNTEAFF. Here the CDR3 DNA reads TGTGCCAGCTCACTGGGGACAGAGTCAGCAGGGGTGAACACTGAAGCTTTCTTT.

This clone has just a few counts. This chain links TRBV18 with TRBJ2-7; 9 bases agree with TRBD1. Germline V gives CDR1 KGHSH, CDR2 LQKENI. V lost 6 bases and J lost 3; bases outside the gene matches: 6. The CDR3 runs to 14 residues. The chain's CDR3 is CASSETGGGYEQYF. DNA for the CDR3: TGTGCCAGCTCCGAGACAGGGGGAGGCTACGAGCAGTACTTC.

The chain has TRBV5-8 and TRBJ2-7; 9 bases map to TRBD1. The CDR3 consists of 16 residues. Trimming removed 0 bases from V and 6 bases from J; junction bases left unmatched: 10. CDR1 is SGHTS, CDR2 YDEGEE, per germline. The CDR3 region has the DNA TGTGCCAGCAGCTTGGTACTAGGACAGGGGACGACCGAGCAGTACTTC. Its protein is CASSLVLGQGTTEQYF.

The CDR3 region has the DNA TGTGCCAGCAGGACAGGGGGCGCGGGCACCATATATTTT. Protein product: CASRTGGAGTIYF. This rearrangement joins TRBV6-5 to TRBJ1-3; 10 nucleotides match TRBD1. Germline loops: CDR1 MNHEY, CDR2 SVGAGI. V lost 6 bases, J lost 9 bases, and 5 bases stayed unmatched. CDR3 length equals 13 residues.

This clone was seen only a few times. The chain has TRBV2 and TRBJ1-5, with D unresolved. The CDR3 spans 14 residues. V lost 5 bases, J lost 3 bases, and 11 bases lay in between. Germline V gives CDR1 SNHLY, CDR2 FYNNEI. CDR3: CASSLQRYNQPQHF. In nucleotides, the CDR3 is TGTGCCAGCAGTTTACAGAGATACAATCAGCCCCAGCATTTT. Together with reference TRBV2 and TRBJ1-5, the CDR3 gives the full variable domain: EPEVTQTPSHQVTQMGQEVILRCVPISNHLYFYWYRQILGQKVEFLVSFYNNEISEKSEIFDDQFSVERPDGSNFTLKIRSTKLEDSAMYFCASSLQRYNQPQHFGDGTRLSIL.

DNA of the CDR3: TGTGCCAGCAGTCAACAGTATTCACCCCTCCACTTT. Its translation is CASSQQYSPLHF. The chain is built from TRBV6-2 or TRBV6-3 and TRBJ1-6; the D is unclear. Trimming took 5 bases from V and 8 from J, leaving 7 bases between them. The CDR3 consists of 12 residues. In germline, CDR1 is MNHEY, CDR2 SVGEGT.

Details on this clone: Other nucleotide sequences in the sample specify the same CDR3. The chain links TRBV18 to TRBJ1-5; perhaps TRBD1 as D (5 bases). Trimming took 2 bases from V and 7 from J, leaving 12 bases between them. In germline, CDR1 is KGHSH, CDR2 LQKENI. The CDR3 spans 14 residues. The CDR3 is CASSPGGREQPQHF. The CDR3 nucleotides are TGTGCCAGCTCACCAGGGGGGAGGGAACAGCCCCAGCATTTT.